Shown below are 23 T cell receptor beta chains from a single sample sequenced in a study of T cells in Graves' hyperthyroidism and ophthalmopathy. Amplification of TCR beta CDR3 regions was performed using RNA transcripts as template. Initially, a first-round RT-PCR of the TCR CDR3 employed the HTBI primer set. TCRdb recomputed calls from the multiplex PCR reads with MiXCR, one row per CDR3 protein. Of 300,000 to 400,000 distinct CDR3 sequences in the sample, around 20% were seen once. The sequencing sample was made of blood. Receptor source: a woman between 45 and 60 years old with Graves' hyperthyroidism.

This clonotype has a handful of counts. V usage is TRBV4-1 and J usage is TRBJ2-1; 8 bases match TRBD2. The CDR3 spans 16 residues. The germline gives CDR1 MGHRA, CDR2 YSYEKL. Trimming took 1 base from V and 11 from J; bases not matched to a gene: 13. The chain's CDR3 is CASSQGPGQGLEKQFF. As DNA, the CDR3 is TGCGCCAGCAGCCAAGGACCGGGCCAGGGACTAGAGAAGCAGTTCTTC.

The chain is built from TRBV6-1 and TRBJ2-7; 7 bases line up with TRBD1. Germline trimming cut 8 bases from V and 3 bases from J; bases unmatched to any gene: 7. Germline values: CDR1 MNHNS, CDR2 SASEGT. CDR3 length: 13 amino acids. The CDR3 protein is CASRTGNNYEQYF. CDR3 in DNA: TGTGCCAGCCGGACAGGAAATAACTACGAGCAGTACTTC.

The chain recombines TRBV4-2 with TRBJ2-5; possible D gene TRBD2, 5 bases. The CDR3 sequence is 14 residues long. Germline V gives CDR1 LGHNA, CDR2 YNFKEQ. V was trimmed by 2 bases and J by 2 bases, leaving 9 bases between them. CDR3 DNA sequence: TGTGCCAGCAGCCAACTCGGGGTTCAAGAGACCCAGTACTTC. Its protein is CASSQLGVQETQYF.

This clonotype came up many times. This chain uses TRBV7-8 with TRBJ1-5; D is undetermined. The CDR3 spans 13 residues. Trimming removed 1 base from V and 8 bases from J, with 9 bases in between. From germline, CDR1 is SGHVS and CDR2 FQNEAQ. This CDR3 reads CASSLGISEPQHF. CDR3 nucleotides: TGTGCCAGCAGCTTAGGAATCTCGGAGCCCCAGCATTTT.

This chain links TRBV6-1 with TRBJ2-7, with D possibly being TRBD1 (5 bases). The length of the CDR3 is 13 residues. The germline V and J ends were trimmed by 6 bases and 4 bases, with 13 bases remaining between them. CDR1 is MNHNS, CDR2 SASEGT, per germline. DNA for the CDR3: TGTGCCAGCAGCCGAGACAGTAATTACGAGCAGTACTTC. Its translation: CASSRDSNYEQYF.

This clonotype was seen only once. This chain connects TRBV7-2 to TRBJ2-7, with unresolved D. V was clipped by 5 bases and J by 0 bases, with 14 bases between them. Germline V CDR1 and CDR2: SGHTA, FQGNSA. The CDR3 length is 15 residues. The CDR3 here is CASSTWTLSSYEQYF. CDR3 coding DNA: TGTGCCAGCAGCACCTGGACCTTAAGCTCCTACGAGCAGTACTTC.

This clonotype has just a few counts. A much larger clone differs from this one at a single base, so this may be a read error. The V gene is TRBV5-1, the J gene TRBJ2-7; a possible D gene is TRBD2 (6 bases). The CDR3 has 13 residues. The germline gives CDR1 SGHRS, CDR2 YFSETQ. V was trimmed by 3 bases and J by 3 bases, leaving 10 bases between them. The CDR3 coding sequence is TGCGCCAGCAGCTCGGAGGGTCACTACGAGCAGTACTTC. This sequence encodes CASSSEGHYEQYF.

The rearrangement joins TRBV5-1 to TRBJ1-3, with D possibly matching TRBD1 (5 bases). In germline, CDR1 is SGHRS, CDR2 YFSETQ. Trimming pared 0 bases from V and 3 bases from J, leaving 7 bases between. The CDR3 runs to 14 residues. The CDR3, as DNA: TGCGCCAGCAGCTTGGCAGGGTATGGAAACACCATATATTTT. Amino acids: CASSLAGYGNTIYF.

The chain links TRBV19 to TRBJ2-7; D gene ambiguous. This CDR3 has 17 amino acids. Germline V lookup: CDR1 LNHDA, CDR2 SQIVND (reference sequence). V lost 2 bases, J lost 2 bases, and 19 bases lay in between. This chain's CDR3 is CASSIPYSASRAYEQYF. CDR3 DNA sequence: TGTGCCAGTAGTATACCCTACTCCGCCAGCCGAGCCTACGAGCAGTACTTC.

The sample holds many counts of this clonotype. A read error may produce the germline difference seen at one junction end. The rearrangement links TRBV5-1 to TRBJ2-7; D is unclear. Germline lookup yields CDR1 SGHRS and CDR2 YFSETQ. CDR3 length equals 13 residues. The CDR3: CASSWATSSEQYF. CDR3 coding DNA: TGCGCCAGCAGCTGGGCCACGTCCTCCGAGCAGTACTTC.

This clonotype was recorded many times. The chain joins TRBV13 to TRBJ1-1; D is unclear. CDR3 length equals 14 residues. Germline V gene lookup returns CDR1 PRHDT and CDR2 FYEKMQ (reference sequence). V dropped 5 bases and J dropped 1 base, with 11 bases sitting between them. CDR3 protein: CASSSRRRNTEAFF. CDR3 nucleotide sequence: TGTGCCAGCAGCAGCCGACGGAGGAACACTGAAGCTTTCTTT.

CDR3 sequence reads: CASSPIETVYGYTF. DNA of the CDR3: TGTGCCAGCTCACCAATTGAGACAGTCTATGGCTACACCTTC. The chain uses TRBV18 and TRBJ1-2; D is perhaps TRBD1 (5 bases). The length of the CDR3 is 14 residues. V lost 2 bases and J 4 bases, leaving 11 bases between the germline ends. CDR1 is KGHSH, CDR2 LQKENI, per germline.

This clonotype has a handful of counts. Since the CDR3 does not end with the conserved phenylalanine or tryptophan, this likely comes from a read error. The V and J genes are TRBV6-2 or TRBV6-3 and TRBJ1-3; D gene ambiguous. Trimming took 3 bases from V and 0 from J, leaving 24 bases between them. This CDR3 has 20 amino acids. CDR1 is MNHEY and CDR2 is SVGEGT in the germline V gene. This CDR3 reads CASSYSLDGPTRLSGNTIYL. In DNA, the CDR3 is TGTGCCAGCAGTTATTCCCTGGACGGTCCCACACGGCTCTCTGGAAACACCATATATCTT.

At least ten counts were recorded for this clonotype. The genes are TRBV28 and TRBJ2-7; TRBD2 matches at 11 bases. The V and J ends lost 4 bases and 2 bases, in that order; junction bases with no gene match: 7. The CDR3 runs to 16 residues. The germline CDR1 and CDR2 sequences are MDHEN and SYDVKM. The CDR3 nucleotides are TGTGCCAGCAGTTCACTACTAGCGGGAGTCACCTACGAGCAGTACTTC. Its translation is CASSSLLAGVTYEQYF.

This clonotype was observed many times. The chain is built from TRBV5-1 and TRBJ2-7; D perhaps matches TRBD2 (6 bases). The germline gives CDR1 SGHRS, CDR2 YFSETQ. The CDR3 covers 17 residues. V lost 0 bases to trimming and J lost 3 bases, with 19 bases between them. CDR3 residues: CASSLGGGPEGYYEQYF. CDR3 coding DNA: TGCGCCAGCAGCTTGGGAGGAGGGCCGGAGGGTTACTACGAGCAGTACTTC.

This clonotype has a count of ten or more. At one end, the junction sequence differs from germline, possibly due to a read error. The chain carries TRBV10-2 and TRBJ2-3, with D uncertain. From germline, CDR1 is WSHSY and CDR2 SAAADI. The CDR3 contains 14 residues. The CDR3 nucleotides read TGTGCCAGCAGTGGAACGACTAGCACAGATACGCAGTATTTT. Residues: CASSGTTSTDTQYF.

Ten or more counts support this clonotype. This chain uses TRBV28 with TRBJ1-5; 8 bases line up with TRBD1. V dropped 5 bases and J dropped 2; count of bases not matched to a gene: 8. Germline CDR1 is MDHEN and CDR2 is SYDVKM. The CDR3 length is 16 residues. The CDR3 sequence is CASSGTGGWGNQPQHF. The CDR3 nucleotides read TGTGCCAGCAGTGGAACAGGGGGTTGGGGCAATCAGCCCCAGCATTTT.

This clonotype has a count of ten or more. In DNA form, the CDR3 reads TGCGCCAGCAGCCTGGGACAGGCTAGGGAAAAACTGTTTTTT. Protein sequence: CASSLGQAREKLFF. The chain joins TRBV5-1 to TRBJ1-4; 8 positions match TRBD1. Per the germline V gene, CDR1 is SGHRS and CDR2 is YFSETQ. The length of the CDR3 is 14 residues. V lost 4 bases to trimming and J lost 8 bases; unmatched junction nucleotides: 7.

This clonotype appeared many times. V is TRBV12-3 or TRBV12-4 and J is TRBJ2-5; 8 bases agree with TRBD2. This CDR3 has 17 residues. The junction had 15 bases not matched to a gene; V was cut back by 6 bases and J by 3 bases. The CDR3 loop reads CASSPMARAGVEETQYF. In DNA form, the CDR3 reads TGTGCCAGCAGCCCGATGGCCCGAGCGGGAGTAGAAGAGACCCAGTACTTC.

The chain has TRBV6-1 and TRBJ2-1; 12 nucleotides line up with TRBD2. The germline CDR1 and CDR2 sequences are MNHNS and SASEGT. The CDR3 extends over 17 amino acids. Trimming removed 3 bases from V and 9 bases from J; junction bases left unmatched: 12. The CDR3 bases are TGTGCCAGCAGTGATCTAGCGGGGGGGCCCGAGGGCGGTGAGCAGTTCTTC. It translates to CASSDLAGGPEGGEQFF.

About this clonotype: A much larger clonotype is one base distant, so this may be a read error. The V call is TRBV28, the J call TRBJ1-1; D remains ambiguous. CDR1 and CDR2 from the germline V gene are MDHEN and SYDVKM. V was trimmed by 3 bases and J by 3 bases, leaving 8 bases between them. The CDR3 runs 13 residues. The CDR3 DNA follows: TGTGCCAGCAGTTTGAGGGAGGACACTGAAGCTTTCTTT. Its translation: CASSLREDTEAFF.

This clonotype was seen many times. This chain uses TRBV5-5 with TRBJ1-4, with D hard to call. The germline V gene has CDR1 SGHKS and CDR2 YYEKEE (reference sequence). V shed 4 bases and J shed 1 base, with 11 bases lying between them. This CDR3 region has 15 residues. In DNA form, the CDR3 reads TGTGCCAGCAGCCCGATCGGCAGAACTAATGAAAAACTGTTTTTT. Translating it yields CASSPIGRTNEKLFF.

This clonotype was seen ten or more times. The DNA for the CDR3 is TGCGCCAGCAGCTTGGCCGGACTAGCGGCAGGGGGGTCCTACAATGAGCAGTTCTTC. Translated, it gives CASSLAGLAAGGSYNEQFF. V is TRBV5-1 and J is TRBJ2-1, with 10 bases matching TRBD2. In germline, CDR1 is SGHRS, CDR2 YFSETQ. V gave up 0 bases and J gave up 1 base; unmatched junction bases: 10. The CDR3 length is 19 residues.